The clone carrying this TCR beta chain was counted only a few times. Clones were read by immunoSEQ multiplex PCR, and TCRdb kept only the in-frame ones, dropping some. The table has about 63,000 clones, about 74% seen once. The sample is drawn from a study of blood T cell repertoires in COVID-19. The CDR3 consists of 14 residues. Trimming removed 6 bases from V and 6 bases from J, with 15 bases in between. Per the germline V gene, CDR1 is MDHEN and CDR2 is SYDVKM. The sequence was collected from a woman older than 75 with acute or convalescent COVID-19. The J gene is TRBJ1-5, the V gene TRBV28, with a possible D match to TRBD1 (5 bases). Sequenced: peripheral blood. CDR3 in DNA: TGTGCCAGCAGCATACGGCTCGGGGGTCAGCCCCAGCATTTT. Translation gives CASSIRLGGQPQHF.